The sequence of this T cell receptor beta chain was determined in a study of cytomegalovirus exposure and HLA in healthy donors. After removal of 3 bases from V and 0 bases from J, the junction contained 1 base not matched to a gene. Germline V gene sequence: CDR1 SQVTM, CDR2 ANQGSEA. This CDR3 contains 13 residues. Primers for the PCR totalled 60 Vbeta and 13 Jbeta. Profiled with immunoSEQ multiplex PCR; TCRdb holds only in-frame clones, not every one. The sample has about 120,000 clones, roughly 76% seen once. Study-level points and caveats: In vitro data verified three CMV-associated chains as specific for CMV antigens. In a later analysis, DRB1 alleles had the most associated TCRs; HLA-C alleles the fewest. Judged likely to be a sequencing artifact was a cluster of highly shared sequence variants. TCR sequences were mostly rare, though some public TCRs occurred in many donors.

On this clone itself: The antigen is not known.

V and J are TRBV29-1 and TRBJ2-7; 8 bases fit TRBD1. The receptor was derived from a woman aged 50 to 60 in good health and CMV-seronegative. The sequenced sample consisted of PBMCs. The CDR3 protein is CSVETGVSYEQYF. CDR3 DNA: TGCAGCGTTGAGACAGGGGTCTCCTACGAGCAGTACTTC.